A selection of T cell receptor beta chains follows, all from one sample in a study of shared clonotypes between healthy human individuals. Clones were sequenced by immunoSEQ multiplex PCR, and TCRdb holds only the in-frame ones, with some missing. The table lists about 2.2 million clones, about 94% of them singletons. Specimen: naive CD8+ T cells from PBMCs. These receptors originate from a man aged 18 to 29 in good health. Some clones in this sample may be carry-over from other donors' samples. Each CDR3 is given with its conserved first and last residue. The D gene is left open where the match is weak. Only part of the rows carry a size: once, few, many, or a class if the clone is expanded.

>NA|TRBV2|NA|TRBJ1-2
TGTGCCAGCAGCCTCCCCCCAGGTGCTAACTATGGCTACACCTTC
CASSLPPGANYGYTF
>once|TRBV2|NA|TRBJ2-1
TGTGCCAGGGGGTCGGGCTATCGAAGCTCCTACAATGAGCAGTTCTTC
CARGSGYRSSYNEQFF
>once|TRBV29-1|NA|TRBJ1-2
TGCAGCGTTGCTTTTAGGGAAAACTATGGCTACACCTTC
CSVAFRENYGYTF
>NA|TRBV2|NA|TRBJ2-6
TGTGCCAGCAGTGACTCGGGTAGCTCTGGGGCCAACGTCCTGACTTTC
CASSDSGSSGANVLTF
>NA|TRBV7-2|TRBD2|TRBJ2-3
TGTGCCAGCAGCTTAGTATCACTAGCGGGACTATTTACAGATACGCAGTATTTT
CASSLVSLAGLFTDTQYF
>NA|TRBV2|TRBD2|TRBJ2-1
TGTGCCAGGCCGGGACTAGCGGGCTTCAATGAGCAGTTCTTC
CARPGLAGFNEQFF
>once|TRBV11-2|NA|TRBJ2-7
TGTGCCAGCAGCTCAGGAGGGCCGTCCTACGAGCAGTACTTC
CASSSGGPSYEQYF
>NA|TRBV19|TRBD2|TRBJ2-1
TGTGCCAGTAGTACCCTAAGCGGGAGAGGTAATGAGCAGTTCTTC
CASSTLSGRGNEQFF
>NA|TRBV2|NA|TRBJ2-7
TGTGCCAGCAGTGAAGCGGGGGAGGAGAGGGAGTACGAGCAGTACTTC
CASSEAGEEREYEQYF
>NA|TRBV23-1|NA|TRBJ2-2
TGCGCCAGCAGTCAATCTAACCGGGTTCCGAACACCGGGGAGCTGTTTTTT
CASSQSNRVPNTGELFF
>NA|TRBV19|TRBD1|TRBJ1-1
TGTGCCAGTAGTCCGCGACAGGGGTTGAACACTGAAGCTTTCTTT
CASSPRQGLNTEAFF
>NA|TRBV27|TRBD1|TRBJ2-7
TGTGCCAGTGCTCAGGGGGCAGAATACGAGCAGTACTTC
CASAQGAEYEQYF
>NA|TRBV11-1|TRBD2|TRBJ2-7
TGTGCCAGCAGCCCTGGACTAGCGGGAGGGCTGCGGTCCTACGAGCAGTACTTC
CASSPGLAGGLRSYEQYF
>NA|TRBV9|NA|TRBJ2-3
TGTGCCAGCAATCTAGTAAGCACAGATACGCAGTATTTT
CASNLVSTDTQYF
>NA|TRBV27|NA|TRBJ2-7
TGTGCCAGCAGGACAGTTACCTACGAGCAGTACTTC
CASRTVTYEQYF
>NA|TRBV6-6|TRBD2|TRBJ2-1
TGTGCCAGCAGCATATCCGGACTAGCGGGCAATGAGCAGTTCTTC
CASSISGLAGNEQFF
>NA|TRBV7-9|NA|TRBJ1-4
TGTGCCAGCAGCATAGGCTCTAATGAAAAACTGTTTTTT
CASSIGSNEKLFF
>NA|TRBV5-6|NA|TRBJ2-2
TGTGCCAGCAGCTTTGTTACAGGGAACGGGGAGCTGTTTTTT
CASSFVTGNGELFF
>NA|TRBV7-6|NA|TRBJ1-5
TGTGCCAGCACCGACTCTTCGGGGGTCGATCAGCCCCAGCATTTT
CASTDSSGVDQPQHF
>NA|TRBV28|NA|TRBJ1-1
TGTGCCAGCAGTTTATGGGGCAGCACTGAAGCTTTCTTT
CASSLWGSTEAFF
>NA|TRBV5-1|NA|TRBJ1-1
TGCGCCAGCAGCTGGGCCCAGGACGCGAACACTGAAGCTTTCTTT
CASSWAQDANTEAFF
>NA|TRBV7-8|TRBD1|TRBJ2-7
TGTGCCAGCAGCCCAGGGACAGTTGCCTACGAGCAGTACTTC
CASSPGTVAYEQYF
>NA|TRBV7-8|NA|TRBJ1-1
TGTGCCAGCAGCTTAACCCCCCTCACAGGGCCCACTGAAGCTTTCTTT
CASSLTPLTGPTEAFF
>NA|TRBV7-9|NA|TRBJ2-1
TGTGCCAGCAGCCCCTGGGGCGAGCAGTTCTTC
CASSPWGEQFF
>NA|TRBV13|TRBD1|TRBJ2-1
TGTGCCAGCAGCCTCCGGGACAGGGTCAATGAGCAGTTCTTC
CASSLRDRVNEQFF
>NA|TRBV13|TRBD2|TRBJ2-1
TGTGCCAGCAGTTCCTCGGGGGGAGGGCCCGATGAGCAGTTCTTC
CASSSSGGGPDEQFF
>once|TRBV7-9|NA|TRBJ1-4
TGTGCCAGCAGCTTAGCGTTGGGTGAAAAACTGTTTTTT
CASSLALGEKLFF
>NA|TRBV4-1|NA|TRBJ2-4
TGCGCCAGCAGCCAACGCCACCTGGAAGTCAAAAACATTCAGTACTTC
CASSQRHLEVKNIQYF
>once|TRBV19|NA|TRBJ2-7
TGTGCCAGTAGTACCCGCCGGTCGCAGACAGCCTACGAGCAGTACTTC
CASSTRRSQTAYEQYF
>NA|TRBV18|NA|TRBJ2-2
TGTGCCAGCTCGCCAAGTGGGGTCGGATCAACCGGGGAGCTGTTTTTT
CASSPSGVGSTGELFF
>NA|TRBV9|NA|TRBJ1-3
TGTGCCAGCAGCAAAGACTGGAGCTCTGGAAACACCATATATTTT
CASSKDWSSGNTIYF
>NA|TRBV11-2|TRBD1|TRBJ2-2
TGTGCCAGCAGCCCATCCGACAGGGTAGTGGAGCTGTTTTTT
CASSPSDRVVELFF
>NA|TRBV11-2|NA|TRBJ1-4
TGTGCCAGCAGCTTAGAGAGAGTTGAAAAACTGTTTTTT
CASSLERVEKLFF
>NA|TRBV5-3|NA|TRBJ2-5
TGTGCCAGAAGACTACTAGGCCCGGACCTGACGAGAGAGACCCAGTACTTC
CARRLLGPDLTRETQYF
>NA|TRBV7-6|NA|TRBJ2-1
TGTGCCAGCAGCTTAGGAACCTTCAATGAGCAGTTCTTC
CASSLGTFNEQFF
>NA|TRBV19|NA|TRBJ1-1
TGTGCCAGTAGTATTGGACTGCAGAACACTGAAGCTTTCTTT
CASSIGLQNTEAFF
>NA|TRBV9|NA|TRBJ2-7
TGTGCCAGCAGCGTAGGTGTGGTGGGAGTCTCCTACGAGCAGTACTTC
CASSVGVVGVSYEQYF